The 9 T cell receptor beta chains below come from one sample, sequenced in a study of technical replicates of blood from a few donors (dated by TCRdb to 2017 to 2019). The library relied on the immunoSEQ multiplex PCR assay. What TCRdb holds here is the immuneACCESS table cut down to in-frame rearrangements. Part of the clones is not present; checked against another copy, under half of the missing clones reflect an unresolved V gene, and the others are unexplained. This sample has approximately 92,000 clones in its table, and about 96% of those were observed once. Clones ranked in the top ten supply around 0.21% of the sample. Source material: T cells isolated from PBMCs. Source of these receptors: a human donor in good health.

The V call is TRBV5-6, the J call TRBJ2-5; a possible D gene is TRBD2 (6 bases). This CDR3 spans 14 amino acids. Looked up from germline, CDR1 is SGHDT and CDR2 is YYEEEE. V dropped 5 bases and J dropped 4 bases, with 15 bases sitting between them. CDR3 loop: CASSPTGGGETQYF. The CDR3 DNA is TGTGCCAGCAGTCCAACTGGGGGAGGAGAGACCCAGTACTTC.

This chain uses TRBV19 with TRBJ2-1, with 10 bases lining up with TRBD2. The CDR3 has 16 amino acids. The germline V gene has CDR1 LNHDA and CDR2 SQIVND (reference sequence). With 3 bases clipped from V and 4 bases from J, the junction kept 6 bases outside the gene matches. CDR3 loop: CASSIRLAGAYNEQFF. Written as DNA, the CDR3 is TGTGCCAGTAGTATTAGACTAGCGGGTGCGTACAATGAGCAGTTCTTC. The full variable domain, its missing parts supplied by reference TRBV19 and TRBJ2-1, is DGGITQSPKYLFRKEGQNVTLSCEQNLNHDAMYWYRQDPGQGLRLIYYSQIVNDFQKGDIAEGYSVSREKKESFPLTVTSAQKNPTAFYLCASSIRLAGAYNEQFFGPGTRLTVL.

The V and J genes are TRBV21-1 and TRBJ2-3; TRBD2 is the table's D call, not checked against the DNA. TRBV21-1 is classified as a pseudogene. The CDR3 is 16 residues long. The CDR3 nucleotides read TGTGCCAGCGGCCAGTGGCTAGCGGGGAGCACAGATACGCAGTATTTT. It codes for CASGQWLAGSTDTQYF.

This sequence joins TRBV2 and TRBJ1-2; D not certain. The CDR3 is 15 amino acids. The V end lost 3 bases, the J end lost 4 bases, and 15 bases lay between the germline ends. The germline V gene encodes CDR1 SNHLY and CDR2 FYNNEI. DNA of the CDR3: TGTGCCAGCAGTGATTTCACGAGGTCCTCCTATGGCTACACCTTC. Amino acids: CASSDFTRSSYGYTF.

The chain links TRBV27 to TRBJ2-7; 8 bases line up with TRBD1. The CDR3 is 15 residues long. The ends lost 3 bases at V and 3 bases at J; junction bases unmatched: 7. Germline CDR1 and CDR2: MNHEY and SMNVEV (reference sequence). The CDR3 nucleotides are TGTGCCAGCAGTTTCACGCCCAGGGGGCACTACGAGCAGTACTTC. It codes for CASSFTPRGHYEQYF.

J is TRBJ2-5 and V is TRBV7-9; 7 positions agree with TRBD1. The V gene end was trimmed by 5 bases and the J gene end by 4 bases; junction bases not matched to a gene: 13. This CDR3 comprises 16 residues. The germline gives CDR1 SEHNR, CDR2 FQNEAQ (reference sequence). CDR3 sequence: CASSRFRDSTGETQYF. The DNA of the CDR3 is TGTGCCAGCAGCCGCTTCCGGGACAGTACAGGAGAGACCCAGTACTTC.

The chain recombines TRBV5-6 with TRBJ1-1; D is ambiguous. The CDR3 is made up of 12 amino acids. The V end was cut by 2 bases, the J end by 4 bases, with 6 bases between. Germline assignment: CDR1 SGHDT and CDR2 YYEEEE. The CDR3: CASSFRGTEAFF. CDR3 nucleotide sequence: TGTGCCAGCAGCTTCCGAGGCACTGAAGCTTTCTTT. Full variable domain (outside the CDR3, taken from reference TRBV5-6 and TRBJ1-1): DAGVTQSPTHLIKTRGQQVTLRCSPKSGHDTVSWYQQALGQGPQFIFQYYEEEERQRGNFPDRFSGHQFPNYSSELNVNALLLGDSALYLCASSFRGTEAFFGQGTRLTVV.

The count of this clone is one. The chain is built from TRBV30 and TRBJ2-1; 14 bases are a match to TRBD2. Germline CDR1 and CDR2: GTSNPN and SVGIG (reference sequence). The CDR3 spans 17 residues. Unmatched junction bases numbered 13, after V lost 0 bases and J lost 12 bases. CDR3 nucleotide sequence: TGTGCCTGGAGTGTCTATGCCTGGGGACTAGCGGGGGAAGGGCAGTTCTTC. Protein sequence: CAWSVYAWGLAGEGQFF. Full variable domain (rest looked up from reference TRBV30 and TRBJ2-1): SQTIHQWPATLVQPVGSPLSLECTVEGTSNPNLYWYRQAAGRGLQLLFYSVGIGQISSEVPQNLSASRPQDRQFILSSKKLLLSDSGFYLCAWSVYAWGLAGEGQFFGPGTRLTVL.

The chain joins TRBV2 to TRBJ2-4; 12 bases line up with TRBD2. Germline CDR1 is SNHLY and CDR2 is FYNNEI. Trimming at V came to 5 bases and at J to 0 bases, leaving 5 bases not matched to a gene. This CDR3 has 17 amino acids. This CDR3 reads CASSLLAGGIAKNIQYF. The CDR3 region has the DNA TGTGCCAGCAGTTTACTAGCGGGAGGAATAGCCAAAAACATTCAGTACTTC.